The 30 T cell receptor beta chains listed next were all sequenced from one sample in a study of response to subunit inactivated influenza vaccine. TCRdb called the RT-PCR reads again in MiXCR, with one record for every CDR3 protein. The table shows 500,000 to 600,000 distinct CDR3 sequences, with approximately 15% occurring only once. This specimen consisted of PBMCs from blood, obtained roughly 12 days after vaccination. The receptors were sampled from a man aged 45-65 years who received an inactivated influenza vaccine.

This clonotype was detected a few times. The J gene is TRBJ1-4, the V gene TRBV29-1; weak D call: TRBD1 (5 bases). There are 11 residues in the CDR3. V lost 6 bases and J lost 7, with 9 bases in between. Germline V gives CDR1 SQVTM, CDR2 ANQGSEA. The chain's CDR3 is CSVRGVEKLFF. CDR3 coding DNA: TGCAGCGTCCGGGGGGTTGAAAAACTGTTTTTT.

This clonotype was seen only a few times. This chain uses TRBV7-8 with TRBJ1-4; D ambiguous. Germline CDR1 and CDR2: SGHVS and FQNEAQ. This CDR3 is built from 15 residues. Between the trimmed V and J ends, which lost 5 bases and 8 bases, there was a span of 18 bases. The CDR3 region has the DNA TGTGCCAGCAGCGGCGACCGGGCCAAGCGCGAAAAACTGTTTTTT. Amino acids: CASSGDRAKREKLFF. Full variable domain (rest looked up from reference TRBV7-8 and TRBJ1-4): GAGVSQSPRYKVAKRGQDVALRCDPISGHVSLFWYQQALGQGPEFLTYFQNEAQLDKSGLPSDRFFAERPEGSVSTLKIQRTQQEDSAVYLCASSGDRAKREKLFFGSGTQLSVL.

The rearrangement joins TRBV6-2 or TRBV6-3 to TRBJ2-2; TRBD2 matches at 10 bases. The CDR3 has 17 residues. The germline V gene has CDR1 MNHEY and CDR2 SVGEGT. V lost 6 bases and J lost 1; bases outside the gene matches: 8. The CDR3 region is CASSQPTSGLNTGELFF. The CDR3 DNA is TGTGCCAGCAGCCAACCGACTAGCGGGTTGAACACCGGGGAGCTGTTTTTT.

Only a few counts were recorded for this clonotype. This chain uses TRBV7-9 with TRBJ2-5, with 7 nucleotides matching TRBD1. This CDR3 has 15 amino acids. The ends lost 4 bases at V and 2 bases at J; junction bases unmatched: 7. Germline V gene data show CDR1 as SEHNR and CDR2 as FQNEAQ (reference sequence). CDR3 DNA sequence: TGTGCCAGCAGCTCCGCTCGGGACAGACAAGAGACCCAGTACTTC. This codes for CASSSARDRQETQYF.

The rearrangement uses TRBV10-2 and TRBJ2-5; D unclear. The CDR3 spans 11 residues. V was pared by 3 bases and J by 7 bases, with 6 bases between. CDR1 and CDR2 (germline): WSHSY, SAAADI. The CDR3 region has the DNA TGCGCCAGCAGTGATTGGGGGACCCAGTACTTC. Encoded protein: CASSDWGTQYF.

This clonotype turned up a few times. The chain recombines TRBV6-1 with TRBJ1-5; a weak D match, TRBD1 (6 bases). Per germline, CDR1 MNHNS and CDR2 SASEGT. V was pared by 8 bases and J by 3 bases, with 17 bases between. The CDR3 has 15 residues. The CDR3 region is CASYSNRAVNQPQHF. The CDR3 DNA reads as TGTGCCAGCTACTCAAACAGGGCCGTCAATCAGCCCCAGCATTTT.

This clonotype has a count of ten or more. The DNA for the CDR3 is TGTGCCACCAGTGAAACTACAAAGCAGCCCCAGCATTTT. Translating it yields CATSETTKQPQHF. The chain carries TRBV24-1 and TRBJ1-5; no definite D call. Trimming removed 4 bases from V and 7 bases from J, with 10 bases in between. There are 13 residues in the CDR3. Germline V CDR1 and CDR2: KGHDR, SFDVKD.

This clonotype was counted between two and nine times. The chain uses TRBV6-5 and TRBJ2-2; D is perhaps TRBD2 (6 bases). Trimming stripped 2 bases from V and 6 bases from J, with 16 bases between. This CDR3 contains 16 residues. CDR1 and CDR2 from the germline V gene are MNHEY and SVGAGI. In DNA, the CDR3 is TGTGCCAGCAGTTACGGCTCGGCAGGGAGGTCCGGGGAGCTGTTTTTT. This codes for CASSYGSAGRSGELFF.

The genes are TRBV29-1 and TRBJ1-1, with D perhaps TRBD1 (6 bases). Germline V gives CDR1 SQVTM, CDR2 ANQGSEA. Deletions cut 6 bases from V and 0 bases from J, with 11 bases between. The CDR3 sequence is 13 residues long. The CDR3 region is CSVRGKMNTEAFF. The CDR3 bases are TGCAGCGTCAGGGGCAAAATGAACACTGAAGCTTTCTTT.

This clonotype has more than one count but fewer than ten. V usage is TRBV20-1 and J usage is TRBJ1-5; no clear D gene. The CDR3 length is 16 residues. The germline V gene has CDR1 DFQATT and CDR2 SNEGSKA (reference sequence). V was pared by 7 bases and J by 0 bases, with 19 bases between. The CDR3 DNA follows: TGCAGTGTTACCCCGGGCTCAGCCTATAGCAATCAGCCCCAGCATTTT. This gives the protein CSVTPGSAYSNQPQHF.

This clonotype was seen ten or more times. This sequence joins TRBV7-2 and TRBJ2-3; TRBD1 matches at 8 bases. Germline assignment: CDR1 SGHTA and CDR2 FQGNSA. The V segment lost 5 bases and the J segment 2 bases; nucleotides outside the gene matches: 6. The CDR3 runs to 15 residues. Here the CDR3 DNA reads TGTGCCAGCAGCCCGGGACAGGCCTACACAGATACGCAGTATTTT. It encodes CASSPGQAYTDTQYF.

V gene TRBV11-1 combines with J gene TRBJ2-6; D ambiguous. CDR1 and CDR2 from the germline V gene are SGHAT and FQDESV (reference sequence). The CDR3 covers 18 residues. The ends were cut back, 1 base at V and 0 bases at J, with 13 bases in the middle. This CDR3 is CASSLGRISFSGANVLTF. The CDR3 nucleotides are TGTGCCAGCAGCTTAGGACGGATATCCTTCTCTGGGGCCAACGTCCTGACTTTC.

This clonotype was picked up a small number of times. This chain uses TRBV25-1 with TRBJ1-2; the match to TRBD1 covers 7 bases. There are 13 residues in the CDR3. Trimming cost V 4 bases and J 6 bases; bases outside gene matches: 5. Germline V gene lookup returns CDR1 MGHDK and CDR2 SYGVNS. CDR3 amino acids: CASSGGTAHGYTF. The CDR3 DNA reads as TGTGCCAGCAGTGGAGGGACAGCTCATGGCTACACCTTC.

This clonotype was observed a handful of times. The chain recombines TRBV19 with TRBJ2-2; TRBD2 is a possible D gene (6 bases). Trimming took off 4 bases at V and 5 bases at J, with 11 bases between the two ends. From germline, CDR1 is LNHDA and CDR2 SQIVND (reference sequence). CDR3 length: 14 amino acids. CDR3 in DNA: TGTGCCAGTAGTACGGAGGGACGGACCGGGGAGCTGTTTTTT. Protein product: CASSTEGRTGELFF. Full variable domain (remainder filled in from reference TRBV19 and TRBJ2-2): DGGITQSPKYLFRKEGQNVTLSCEQNLNHDAMYWYRQDPGQGLRLIYYSQIVNDFQKGDIAEGYSVSREKKESFPLTVTSAQKNPTAFYLCASSTEGRTGELFFGEGSRLTVL.

This clonotype showed up just a few times. The V call is TRBV10-3, the J call TRBJ2-7, with D perhaps matching TRBD2 (6 bases). Germline V gene data show CDR1 as ENHRY and CDR2 as SYGVKD. The CDR3 length is 14 residues. Trimming pared 10 bases from V and 3 bases from J, leaving 19 bases between. The CDR3 loop reads CATETGTGIYEQYF. For the CDR3, the DNA is TGTGCCACCGAAACCGGGACTGGAATCTACGAGCAGTACTTC.

This clonotype was seen more than once but under ten times. This chain links TRBV12-3 or TRBV12-4 with TRBJ2-7; the match to TRBD1 covers 7 bases. V shed 6 bases, J shed 6 bases, and the junction held 11 bases outside the gene matches. This CDR3 has 14 residues. CDR3 sequence: CASRPYRGWGEQYF. In DNA, the CDR3 is TGTGCCAGCAGGCCTTACAGGGGATGGGGCGAGCAGTACTTC.

The chain joins TRBV7-2 to TRBJ2-5, with D perhaps TRBD1 (6 bases). V was trimmed by 4 bases and J by 2 bases, leaving 20 bases between them. The CDR3 has 17 amino acids. Germline V gives CDR1 SGHTA, CDR2 FQGNSA. For the CDR3, the DNA is TGTGCCAGCAGCTCCCCAGGGGTGGGATGGGGTCAAGAGACCCAGTACTTC. It translates to CASSSPGVGWGQETQYF. Full variable domain (remainder filled in from reference TRBV7-2 and TRBJ2-5): GAGVSQSPSNKVTEKGKDVELRCDPISGHTALYWYRQSLGQGLEFLIYFQGNSAPDKSGLPSDRFSAERTGGSVSTLTIQRTQQEDSAVYLCASSSPGVGWGQETQYFGPGTRLLVL.

This clonotype was seen at least ten times. The chain uses TRBV12-3 or TRBV12-4 and TRBJ2-2; D uncertain. The CDR3 contains 11 residues. The V end lost 6 bases, the J end lost 5 bases, and 4 bases lay between the germline ends. CDR3 loop: CASRRTGELFF. The CDR3 nucleotides read TGTGCCAGCAGGAGGACCGGGGAGCTGTTTTTT.

This sequence joins TRBV7-9 and TRBJ1-5; weak D call: TRBD1 (5 bases). This CDR3 has 14 residues. V was cut by 5 bases and J by 5 bases, with 13 bases left in between. In germline, CDR1 is SEHNR, CDR2 FQNEAQ (reference sequence). The CDR3 here is CASSPRQPDQPQHF. The CDR3 nucleotides read TGTGCCAGCAGCCCCCGACAGCCTGATCAGCCCCAGCATTTT.

In its sample, this clonotype was seen a few times. The CDR3: CASSLRGGAYEQYF. Here the CDR3 DNA reads TGTGCCAGCAGCTTACGGGGGGGGGCTTACGAGCAGTACTTC. V usage is TRBV11-2 and J usage is TRBJ2-7, with TRBD2 matching over 8 bases. V was clipped by 2 bases and J by 4 bases; unmatched bases: 4. CDR1 and CDR2 (germline): SGHAT, FQNNGV. The CDR3 runs to 14 residues. Full variable domain (outside the CDR3, taken from reference TRBV11-2 and TRBJ2-7): EAGVAQSPRYKIIEKRQSVAFWCNPISGHATLYWYQQILGQGPKLLIQFQNNGVVDDSQLPKDRFSAERLKGVDSTLKIQPAKLEDSAVYLCASSLRGGAYEQYFGPGTRLTVT.

This clonotype was recorded many times. In nucleotides, the CDR3 is TGTGCCAGCAGCTTAACCCAGGGACGGTACGAGCAGTACTTC. This translates into CASSLTQGRYEQYF. This sequence joins TRBV11-2 and TRBJ2-7; TRBD1 or TRBD2 may be the D gene (5 bases each). This CDR3 comprises 14 residues. Germline V lookup: CDR1 SGHAT, CDR2 FQNNGV. Trimming pared 2 bases from V and 4 bases from J, leaving 12 bases between.

The rearrangement uses TRBV4-3 and TRBJ2-4; 8 bases are shared with TRBD1. Germline loops: CDR1 LGHNA, CDR2 YSLEER. V shed 0 bases and J 7 bases; nucleotides not matched to a gene: 2. This CDR3 region has 14 residues. The DNA of the CDR3 is TGCGCCAGCAGCCAAGACAGGGGGCCTAACATTCAGTACTTC. This encodes CASSQDRGPNIQYF.

The chain joins TRBV5-4 to TRBJ2-1; D remains ambiguous. The CDR3 has 14 residues. CDR1 and CDR2 from the germline V gene are SGHNT and YYREEE (reference sequence). V was shortened by 2 bases and J by 1 base, with 7 bases between the two germline ends. The CDR3, as DNA: TGTGCCAGCAGCTTAGAAGATTCCTACAATGAGCAGTTCTTC. This gives the protein CASSLEDSYNEQFF. Based on the CDR3 plus reference TRBV5-4 and TRBJ2-1, the full variable domain is ETGVTQSPTHLIKTRGQQVTLRCSSQSGHNTVSWYQQALGQGPQFIFQYYREEENGRGNFPPRFSGLQFPNYSSELNVNALELDDSALYLCASSLEDSYNEQFFGPGTRLTVL.

The rearrangement joins TRBV6-2 or TRBV6-3 to TRBJ2-3; perhaps TRBD1 as D (5 bases). With the DNA end fitting TRBJ1-5 better, the J assignment may be wrong. The germline CDR1 and CDR2 sequences are MNHEY and SVGEGT. This CDR3 is 13 amino acids long. The CDR3 loop reads CASRSGTSGVQHF. The CDR3 nucleotides are TGTGCCAGCAGATCCGGGACTAGCGGGGTCCAGCATTTT.

Here the CDR3 reads CASSYSIGSGSVHEQYF. The CDR3 DNA reads as TGTGCCAGCAGTTACTCGATTGGTAGCGGGAGCGTGCACGAGCAGTACTTC. The chain uses TRBV6-5 and TRBJ2-7; 9 positions agree with TRBD2. Germline CDR1 and CDR2: MNHEY and SVGAGI. This CDR3 has 17 amino acids. Trimming removed 0 bases from V and 5 bases from J; junction bases left unmatched: 11.

This clonotype was seen a handful of times. J is TRBJ1-2 and V is TRBV3-1; D gene unclear. This CDR3 spans 14 amino acids. V was pared by 4 bases and J by 3 bases, with 12 bases between. Germline V gene lookup returns CDR1 LGHDT and CDR2 YNNKEL (reference sequence). CDR3 bases: TGTGCCAGCAGCCCGGGGAACTCGGACTATGGCTACACCTTC. Amino acids: CASSPGNSDYGYTF. Full variable domain (missing parts from reference TRBV3-1 and TRBJ1-2): DTAVSQTPKYLVTQMGNDKSIKCEQNLGHDTMYWYKQDSKKFLKIMFSYNNKELIINETVPNRFSPKSPDKAHLNLHINSLELGDSAVYFCASSPGNSDYGYTFGSGTRLTVV.

Comments on this clonotype: The germline gene is not matched at one end of the junction; a read error may be the cause. V gene TRBV29-1 combines with J gene TRBJ2-5; weak D call: TRBD1 (6 bases). The CDR3 runs to 14 residues. Germline V gene lookup returns CDR1 SQVTM and CDR2 ANQGSEA. The CDR3 sequence is CSVEGQRELKTQYF. The CDR3 DNA reads as TGCAGCGTCGAAGGACAGAGGGAGTTAAAGACCCAGTACTTC.

This clonotype was observed a handful of times. The CDR3 loop is CASSIDPAPTGVHTDTQYF. CDR3 DNA sequence: TGTGCCAGTAGTATAGATCCCGCACCAACGGGGGTTCACACAGATACGCAGTATTTT. The chain has TRBV19 and TRBJ2-3, with D tentatively TRBD2 (6 bases). The CDR3 runs to 19 residues. Germline V CDR1 and CDR2: LNHDA, SQIVND (reference sequence). With 0 bases removed from V and 2 bases from J, the gap between germline ends came to 21 bases. Complete variable domain (other parts from reference TRBV19 and TRBJ2-3): DGGITQSPKYLFRKEGQNVTLSCEQNLNHDAMYWYRQDPGQGLRLIYYSQIVNDFQKGDIAEGYSVSREKKESFPLTVTSAQKNPTAFYLCASSIDPAPTGVHTDTQYFGPGTRLTVL.

V gene TRBV5-1 combines with J gene TRBJ2-7, with D perhaps matching TRBD1 (8 bases). CDR3 length: 16 residues. Per germline, CDR1 SGHRS and CDR2 YFSETQ. V was pared by 4 bases and J by 3 bases, with 20 bases between. CDR3 DNA sequence: TGCGCCAGCAGCACCCCGTACAGGGGGGGGAACTACGAGCAGTACTTC. Amino acid sequence: CASSTPYRGGNYEQYF.

This clonotype has a handful of counts. The chain couples TRBV5-1 to TRBJ2-2, with 12 nucleotides matching TRBD2. Trimming took 4 bases from V and 1 from J; bases not matched to a gene: 5. The germline gives CDR1 SGHRS, CDR2 YFSETQ. CDR3 length equals 17 residues. The DNA of the CDR3 is TGCGCCAGCAGCAGACTAGCGGGGGAGCTGAACACCGGGGAGCTGTTTTTT. As protein: CASSRLAGELNTGELFF.